This is a list of T cell receptor beta chains from one sample in a study of cytomegalovirus exposure and HLA in healthy donors. Sequenced by immunoSEQ multiplex PCR; TCRdb stores in-frame clones only, minus some. Altogether approximately 140,000 clones are present, approximately 80% being singletons, with the ten largest covering more than 4.5%. The specimen was PBMCs. The receptors were gathered from a woman between 50 and 59 years old in good health and CMV-seronegative. CDR3s include the opening cysteine and the closing phenylalanine or tryptophan. Fields, in order: J gene, clone size, V gene, D gene, CDR3 protein, CDR3 DNA. A D gene is named only where the DNA matches it firmly. A clone size is listed for some rows: how often the clone was seen (once, few, many), or a class if it is expanded.

>TRBJ2-1|NA|TRBV29-1|TRBD1
CSVEPHLRGPFYNEQFF
TGCAGCGTCGAGCCACACCTCAGGGGGCCTTTCTACAATGAGCAGTTCTTC
>TRBJ1-1|NA|TRBV9|NA
CASSVAGYTEAFF
TGTGCCAGCAGCGTAGCAGGATACACTGAAGCTTTCTTT
>TRBJ2-7|NA|TRBV4-2|NA
CASSQALDYEQYF
TGTGCCAGCAGCCAAGCCTTAGACTACGAGCAGTACTTC
>TRBJ1-5|NA|TRBV7-6|TRBD1
CASSQGGDQPQHF
TGTGCCAGCAGCCAGGGGGGCGATCAGCCCCAGCATTTT
>TRBJ2-7|NA|TRBV10-3|TRBD1
CAISPDRGDYEQYF
TGTGCCATCAGTCCGGACAGGGGAGACTACGAGCAGTACTTC
>TRBJ2-1|NA|TRBV7-7|TRBD1
CASKRQGNEQFF
TGTGCTAGCAAGCGACAGGGGAATGAGCAGTTCTTC
>TRBJ1-1|NA|TRBV19|NA
CASTINRDTEAFF
TGTGCCAGTACCATAAACAGGGACACTGAAGCTTTCTTT
>TRBJ1-1|NA|TRBV7-8|TRBD1
CASSPRTGGRTEAFF
TGTGCCAGCAGCCCACGGACAGGGGGCAGGACTGAAGCTTTCTTT
>TRBJ1-6|NA|TRBV6-6|NA
CASSYTSQGYSPLHF
TGTGCCAGCAGTTACACCTCCCAGGGGTATTCACCCCTCCACTTT
>TRBJ2-1|NA|TRBV4-3|TRBD2
CASSQDLEGLAGNEQFF
TGCGCCAGCAGCCAAGATCTTGAGGGACTAGCGGGAAATGAGCAGTTCTTC
>TRBJ1-5|NA|TRBV7-2|NA
CASSSEGYSNQPQHF
TGTGCCAGCAGCTCAGAGGGTTATAGCAATCAGCCCCAGCATTTT
>TRBJ1-2|NA|TRBV19|NA
CASSIDKARLNYGYAF
TGTGCCAGTAGTATAGATAAGGCCAGACTCAACTATGGCTACGCCTTC
>TRBJ1-6|NA|TRBV6-5|TRBD1
CATALWTGQTPLHF
TGTGCCACCGCATTATGGACAGGCCAAACGCCCCTCCACTTT
>TRBJ2-1|NA|TRBV18|NA
CASSPEYAGRNEQFF
TGTGCCAGCTCACCGGAGTACGCGGGCCGGAATGAGCAGTTCTTC
>TRBJ2-7|NA|TRBV5-4|TRBD2
CASSLASGGAREQYF
TGTGCCAGCAGCTTGGCCAGCGGGGGGGCAAGAGAGCAGTACTTC
>TRBJ2-1|NA|TRBV6-5|TRBD1
CATGQGAGDEQFF
TGTGCCACCGGACAGGGGGCCGGAGATGAGCAGTTCTTC
>TRBJ1-2|once|TRBV6-1|NA
CASSEPGEGLRGYTF
TGTGCCAGCAGTGAACCAGGGGAGGGGCTTAGGGGCTACACCTTC
>TRBJ1-5|few|TRBV7-8|NA
CASSLDRFPNQPQHF
TGTGCCAGCAGCTTAGACAGGTTTCCCAATCAGCCCCAGCATTTT
>TRBJ2-1|NA|TRBV5-6|TRBD2
CASSFLAGPGDEQFF
TGTGCCAGCAGCTTTCTAGCGGGGCCCGGGGATGAGCAGTTCTTC
>TRBJ2-5|NA|TRBV7-9|TRBD2
CASSSGGVETQYF
TGTGCCAGCAGCTCGGGAGGCGTTGAGACCCAGTACTTC
>TRBJ1-2|few|TRBV4-2|NA
CASSQGIRGQGNYGYTF
TGTGCCAGCAGCCAAGGAATTCGAGGGCAGGGGAACTATGGCTACACCTTC
>TRBJ1-4|few|TRBV15|NA
CATGAGGWSEKLFF
TGTGCCACCGGCGCGGGGGGCTGGAGTGAAAAACTGTTTTTT
>TRBJ1-4|NA|TRBV18|NA
CASSPPEGIREKLFF
TGTGCCAGCTCACCACCGGAGGGGATACGAGAAAAACTGTTTTTT